The rows below give T cell receptor beta chains drawn from one sample of a study of T cells in Graves' hyperthyroidism and ophthalmopathy. TCRdb reprocessed the multiplex PCR reads via MiXCR and lists one record per CDR3 protein. The sample holds 300,000 to 450,000 distinct CDR3 sequences, under 15% seen once. The sample taken for sequencing was blood. All receptors derive from a young woman with Graves' hyperthyroidism. The CDR3 runs from the conserved cysteine through the conserved F or W. The D gene is left open where the match is weak. Not every row has a clone size; where given, it reads once, few, many or a size class.

V: TRBV20-1
J: TRBJ2-1
D: -
size: few
CDR3: CSASQGRTRGSYNEQFF
DNA: TGCAGTGCTAGTCAGGGAAGGACTCGGGGCTCCTACAATGAGCAGTTCTTC

V: TRBV7-9
J: TRBJ1-2
D: -
size: -
CDR3: CASSLERVIYTF
DNA: TGTGCCAGCAGCCTGGAGAGGGTGATCTACACCTTC

V: TRBV5-6
J: TRBJ1-5
D: -
size: few
CDR3: CASSLISVSNQPQHF
DNA: TGTGCCAGCAGCTTGATTTCCGTAAGCAATCAGCCCCAGCATTTT

V: TRBV10-1
J: TRBJ2-5
D: -
size: many
CDR3: CASSGLQETQYF
DNA: TGCGCCAGCAGTGGACTCCAAGAGACCCAGTACTTC

V: TRBV28
J: TRBJ1-2
D: -
size: many
CDR3: CASGRYGYTF
DNA: TGTGCATCCGGTCGGTATGGCTACACCTTC

V: TRBV18
J: TRBJ2-1
D: -
size: many
CDR3: CASSPVYGEQFF
DNA: TGTGCCAGCTCACCCGTTTACGGTGAGCAGTTCTTC

V: TRBV6-1
J: TRBJ2-7
D: -
size: -
CDR3: CASSEWGPYEQYF
DNA: TGTGCCAGCAGTGAATGGGGGCCCTACGAGCAGTACTTC

V: TRBV5-8
J: TRBJ2-7
D: -
size: -
CDR3: CASSLDPGADEQYF
DNA: TGTGCCAGCAGCTTGGATCCGGGGGCCGACGAGCAGTACTTC

V: TRBV2
J: TRBJ1-5
D: -
size: few
CDR3: CASNMGGRSNQPQHF
DNA: TGTGCCAGCAATATGGGGGGCAGAAGCAATCAGCCCCAGCATTTT

V: TRBV28
J: TRBJ2-1
D: -
size: many
CDR3: CASSFFGEGDIDEQFF
DNA: TGTGCCAGCAGTTTCTTCGGGGAAGGCGATATCGATGAGCAGTTCTTC

V: TRBV5-4
J: TRBJ2-5
D: TRBD1
size: few
CDR3: CASSLVTGGGETQYF
DNA: TGTGCCAGCAGCCTAGTAACAGGGGGCGGCGAGACCCAGTACTTC

V: TRBV3-1
J: TRBJ2-3
D: TRBD2
size: -
CDR3: CASSQDLIAGVVDTQYF
DNA: TGTGCCAGCAGCCAAGATCTTATAGCGGGAGTGGTGGATACGCAGTATTTT

V: TRBV6-1
J: TRBJ2-7
D: -
size: many
CDR3: CASRRGRADEQYF
DNA: TGTGCCAGCAGAAGAGGCAGGGCCGACGAGCAGTACTTC